The clone carrying this T cell receptor (beta chain) appeared many times. Its target is unknown. The CDR3 runs 15 residues. Germline loops: CDR1 DFQATT, CDR2 SNEGSKA (reference sequence). The ends were cut back, 0 bases at V and 6 bases at J, with 15 bases in the middle. The source of the sample is a study of T-cell reconstitution after alpha-beta-depleted transplantation in children. Study conclusions and caveats: Reportedly, alpha-beta T cells present about two months post-transplant originated from several hundred expanded clones of graft origin.

Unique molecular identifiers were used to barcode this TCRbeta library. Using its own MiXCR run on the PCR reads, TCRdb lists one record per CDR3 protein. The sample contains 98,000 or so distinct CDR3 sequences, 23% of which appear only once. The genes are TRBV20-1 and TRBJ2-1; maybe TRBD2 (6 bases). The sequence came from a boy between 2 and 10 years old with acute lymphoblastic leukemia, due to receive a stem cell transplant. Source: PBMCs, taken before TCRalphabeta/CD19-depleted stem cell transplant. The CDR3 is CSARDGGGRGNEQFF. DNA for the CDR3: TGCAGTGCTAGAGATGGGGGAGGAAGGGGCAATGAGCAGTTCTTC.